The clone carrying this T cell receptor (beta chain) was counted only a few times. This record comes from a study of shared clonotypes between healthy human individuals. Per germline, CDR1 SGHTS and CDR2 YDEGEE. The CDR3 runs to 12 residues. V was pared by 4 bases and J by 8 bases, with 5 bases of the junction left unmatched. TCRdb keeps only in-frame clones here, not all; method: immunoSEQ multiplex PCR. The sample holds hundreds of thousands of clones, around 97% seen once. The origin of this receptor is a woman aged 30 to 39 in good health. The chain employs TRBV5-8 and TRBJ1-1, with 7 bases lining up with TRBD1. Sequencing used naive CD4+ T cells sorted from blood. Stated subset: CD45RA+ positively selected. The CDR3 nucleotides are TGTGCCAGCAGCCCGGGGACAGAAGAAGCTTTCTTT. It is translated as CASSPGTEEAFF.